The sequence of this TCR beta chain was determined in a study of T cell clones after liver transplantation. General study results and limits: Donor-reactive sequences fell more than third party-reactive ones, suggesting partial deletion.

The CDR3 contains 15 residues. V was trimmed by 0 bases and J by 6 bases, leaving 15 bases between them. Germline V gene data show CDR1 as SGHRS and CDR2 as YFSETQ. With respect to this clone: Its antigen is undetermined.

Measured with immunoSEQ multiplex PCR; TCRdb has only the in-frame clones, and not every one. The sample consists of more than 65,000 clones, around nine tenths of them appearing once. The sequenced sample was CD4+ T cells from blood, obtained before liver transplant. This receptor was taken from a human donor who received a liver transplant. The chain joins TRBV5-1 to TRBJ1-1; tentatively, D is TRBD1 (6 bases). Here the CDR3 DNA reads TGCGCCAGCAGCTTGGGCACAGGGTGGGGTGCTGAAGCTTTCTTT. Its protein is CASSLGTGWGAEAFF.